The 18 T cell receptor beta chains listed next were all sequenced from one sample in a study of PD-L1 blockade in urothelial cancer. TCRdb's table, derived via immunoSEQ multiplex PCR, lists solely in-frame clones and lacks some. This table has about 43,000 clones, roughly 85% appearing once. Indicated time point: peripheral blood 6 weeks after treatment start. The specimen comprised PBMCs, sampled around atezolizumab (anti-PD-L1) treatment. The receptor source for this set is a man between 60 and 75 years old with urothelial cancer.

The rearrangement uses TRBV19 and TRBJ1-1, with a possible D match to TRBD1 (5 bases). Germline V gives CDR1 LNHDA, CDR2 SQIVND (reference sequence). CDR3 length: 16 amino acids. Trimming took off 5 bases at V and 5 bases at J, with 21 bases between the two ends. The CDR3 sequence: CASSGRQGGGWTEAFF. The CDR3 DNA is TGTGCCAGTAGTGGGAGGCAGGGAGGAGGTTGGACTGAAGCTTTCTTT.

This clone was detected only a few times. J is TRBJ1-6 and V is TRBV6-5, with unresolved D. Per the germline V gene, CDR1 is MNHEY and CDR2 is SVGAGI. The CDR3 runs 13 residues. V was shortened by 6 bases and J by 3 bases, with 6 bases between the two germline ends. The CDR3 DNA sequence: TGTGCCAGCAGAAGACTCTATAATTCACCCCTCCACTTT. This codes for CASRRLYNSPLHF.

The rearrangement uses TRBV11-2 and TRBJ1-6; TRBD1 might be the D (6 bases). The CDR3 length is 14 residues. V was cut by 3 bases and J by 11 bases, with 14 bases left in between. Germline CDR1 is SGHAT and CDR2 is FQNNGV. This CDR3 reads CASSFNRVGAPLHF. The CDR3 nucleotides are TGTGCCAGCAGCTTCAACAGGGTCGGGGCACCCCTCCACTTT.

This chain uses TRBV6-6 with TRBJ2-7; weak D call: TRBD2 (6 bases). Trimming removed 8 bases from V and 1 base from J, with 12 bases in between. The CDR3 consists of 13 residues. Germline V CDR1 and CDR2: MNHNY, SVGAGI (reference sequence). For the CDR3, the DNA is TGTGCCAGCGGCCAGGGAGGTTCCTACGAGCAGTACTTC. Translating it yields CASGQGGSYEQYF.

The chain has TRBV7-8 and TRBJ1-2; 7 positions agree with TRBD1. Trimming at V came to 4 bases and at J to 7 bases, leaving 9 bases not matched to a gene. Germline-derived CDR1 and CDR2 are SGHVS and FQNEAQ. The CDR3 is made up of 14 amino acids. CDR3 in DNA: TGTGCCAGCAGCTCGACGACAGGGAAGGGTGGCTACACCTTC. Protein sequence: CASSSTTGKGGYTF.

The CDR3 spells CASSAGQGGSYEQYF. The CDR3 DNA reads TGTGCCAGCAGCGCGGGACAGGGGGGCTCCTACGAGCAGTACTTC. The genes are TRBV9 and TRBJ2-7; 11 bases map to TRBD1. Germline V gives CDR1 SGDLS, CDR2 YYNGEE. This CDR3 contains 15 residues. J gave up 0 bases and V 3 bases, and 2 bases lay outside the gene matches.

The chain links TRBV28 to TRBJ1-2; a weak D match, TRBD1 (6 bases). V shed 2 bases and J shed 1 base, with 17 bases lying between them. Germline CDR1 reads MDHEN; CDR2 reads SYDVKM. This CDR3 has 17 residues. The CDR3 region is CASSLGGQGRLNYGYTF. The CDR3 bases are TGTGCCAGCAGTTTAGGGGGCCAGGGGCGACTTAACTATGGCTACACCTTC.

V is TRBV5-6 and J is TRBJ2-3; TRBD2 matches at 8 bases. V lost 4 bases and J lost 3; bases outside the gene matches: 4. The germline V gene has CDR1 SGHDT and CDR2 YYEEEE. The CDR3 runs to 14 residues. The CDR3 DNA sequence: TGTGCCAGCAGCATAGGACTAGCAACAGATACGCAGTATTTT. Translated, it gives CASSIGLATDTQYF.

This sequence joins TRBV7-2 and TRBJ2-2; a weak D match, TRBD1 (6 bases). Germline V gene sequence: CDR1 SGHTA, CDR2 FQGNSA. The V end lost 7 bases, the J end lost 0 bases, and 9 bases lay between the germline ends. This CDR3 has 14 amino acids. Written as DNA, the CDR3 is TGTGCCAGCAACAGGGATACGAACACCGGGGAGCTGTTTTTT. It encodes CASNRDTNTGELFF.

V is TRBV7-9 and J is TRBJ2-7; 7 positions match TRBD1. The J segment lost 2 bases and the V segment lost 5 bases, leaving 3 bases of the junction unmatched. The CDR3 covers 13 residues. The germline gives CDR1 SEHNR, CDR2 FQNEAQ (reference sequence). Written as DNA, the CDR3 is TGTGCCAGCAGCGTGGACAGGCCCTACGAGCAGTACTTC. Its protein product is CASSVDRPYEQYF.

The gene calls are TRBV30 and TRBJ2-1, with D tentatively TRBD2 (6 bases). Trimming left V 1 base short and J 0 bases short, with 13 bases between. CDR1 is GTSNPN and CDR2 is SVGIG in the germline V gene (reference sequence). This CDR3 has 16 amino acids. The CDR3 DNA sequence: TGTGCCTGGAGTGGGGACTTCCGAAGCTCCTACAATGAGCAGTTCTTC. Its translation: CAWSGDFRSSYNEQFF.

Here the CDR3 DNA reads TGTGCCAGCAGCGGGACAGGGGGCTCTGGTGAGCAGTTCTTC. Translating it yields CASSGTGGSGEQFF. The J gene is TRBJ2-1, the V gene TRBV6-5; the match to TRBD1 covers 12 bases. This CDR3 comprises 14 residues. Germline CDR1 reads MNHEY; CDR2 reads SVGAGI. V was pared by 6 bases and J by 9 bases, with 6 bases of the junction left unmatched.

The chain links TRBV30 to TRBJ1-5; D may be TRBD1 (5 bases). Trimming stripped 3 bases from V and 5 bases from J, with 17 bases between. The CDR3 length is 15 residues. Germline V CDR1 and CDR2: GTSNPN, SVGIG (reference sequence). The CDR3 reads CAWSQKGWSYQPQHF. The DNA of the CDR3 is TGTGCCTGGAGCCAAAAGGGGTGGAGCTATCAGCCCCAGCATTTT.

This chain links TRBV11-2 with TRBJ2-1; 9 bases map to TRBD2. This CDR3 is 16 amino acids long. Losses at the gene ends were 0 bases for V and 6 bases for J; bases not matched to a gene: 6. CDR1 is SGHAT, CDR2 FQNNGV, per germline. CDR3 nucleotides: TGTGCCAGCAGCTTAGAGGCTAGCGGGGTCGGCAATGAGCAGTTCTTC. Amino acids: CASSLEASGVGNEQFF.

The J gene is TRBJ2-1, the V gene TRBV7-2; D remains unclear. Germline V gene sequence: CDR1 SGHTA, CDR2 FQGNSA. V lost 0 bases and J 0 bases, leaving 6 bases between the germline ends. This CDR3 region has 15 residues. The CDR3 is CASSLAESSYNEQFF. CDR3 coding DNA: TGTGCCAGCAGCTTAGCGGAGAGCTCCTACAATGAGCAGTTCTTC. The full variable domain, with the rest looked up from reference TRBV7-2 and TRBJ2-1, is GAGVSQSPSNKVTEKGKDVELRCDPISGHTALYWYRQSLGQGLEFLIYFQGNSAPDKSGLPSDRFSAERTGGSVSTLTIQRTQQEDSAVYLCASSLAESSYNEQFFGPGTRLTVL.

The V and J genes are TRBV6-6 and TRBJ2-2, with 7 positions matching TRBD2. Germline V gene data show CDR1 as MNHNY and CDR2 as SVGAGI (reference sequence). The CDR3 spans 14 residues. Germline trimming cut 5 bases from V and 4 bases from J; bases unmatched to any gene: 4. The CDR3 region is CASSTPGGTGELFF. The CDR3 coding sequence is TGTGCCAGCAGTACCCCGGGGGGCACCGGGGAGCTGTTTTTT.

The rearrangement links TRBV27 to TRBJ1-5; D ambiguous. The CDR3 is made up of 12 amino acids. The V end was cut by 3 bases, the J end by 3 bases, with 3 bases between. Germline V gives CDR1 MNHEY, CDR2 SMNVEV (reference sequence). Written as DNA, the CDR3 is TGTGCCAGCAGTTTTAACAATCAGCCCCAGCATTTT. Protein product: CASSFNNQPQHF.

J is TRBJ2-7 and V is TRBV5-6; D is perhaps TRBD2 (5 bases). This CDR3 has 14 amino acids. V lost 4 bases and J 5 bases, leaving 16 bases between the germline ends. Germline V CDR1 and CDR2: SGHDT, YYEEEE. The chain's CDR3 is CASSPGFSRNEQYF. As DNA, the CDR3 is TGTGCCAGCAGCCCGGGGTTCTCTAGGAACGAGCAGTACTTC.